This TCR beta chain was retrieved from a study of shared clonotypes between healthy human individuals. Remarks on this clone: The antigen is unknown.

Study-wide results and limits: Naive subsets generally had larger estimated richness than memory subsets.

Authors' analysis steps: Filtering was not the same, since immunoSEQ gave junction-only sequences without quality scores. Sequencing used immunoSEQ multiplex PCR; TCRdb keeps in-frame clones, though not all of them. V and J calls and clone size are copied from that table; D and trimming were computed from the DNA. Among fewer than 1.6 million clones listed, about 98.5% were seen once. CDR3 length: 15 amino acids. Germline-derived CDR1 and CDR2 are MNHEY and SVGAGI. V was trimmed by 0 bases and J by 7 bases, leaving 16 bases between them. The chain uses TRBV6-5 and TRBJ2-7; D is possibly TRBD2 (6 bases). The sequence came from a young man in good health. The sample consisted of naive CD4+ T cells sorted from blood. Sample subset: CD45RA+ positively selected. CDR3 amino acids: CASSYSDGLSVEQYF. The CDR3 DNA reads as TGTGCCAGCAGTTACTCAGACGGACTAAGTGTGGAGCAGTACTTC.